The source of this T cell receptor (beta chain) is a study of T-cell reconstitution after alpha-beta-depleted transplantation in children. This clonotype appeared a few times. The germline gives CDR1 MNHEY, CDR2 SVGAGI. The CDR3 length is 15 residues. The V and J ends lost 0 bases and 4 bases, in that order; junction bases with no gene match: 2. For TCRbeta, the library was prepared with unique molecular identifiers. Using its own MiXCR run on the PCR reads, TCRdb lists one record per CDR3 protein. The sample lists roughly 100,000 distinct CDR3 sequences, roughly 8% seen once, with about 7% in the top ten.

Sequences were derived from PBMCs from the stem cell graft donor, sampled from the stem cell graft. J is TRBJ2-2 and V is TRBV6-5; TRBD1 matches 7 bases. This TCR derives from a human donor who donated a stem cell graft to a child with congenital amegakaryocytic thrombocytopenia. DNA of the CDR3: TGTGCCAGCAGTTACTCACAGGGGACCACCGGGGAGCTGTTTTTT. It translates to CASSYSQGTTGELFF.